This is a list of T cell receptor beta chains from one sample in a study of blood T cell repertoires in COVID-19. Produced via immunoSEQ multiplex PCR; TCRdb's table is partial and in-frame only. This sample has around 180,000 clones, with about 88% found just once. Sequencing used peripheral blood. These receptors all stem from a man in his 70s with active or convalescent COVID-19. The CDR3 runs from the conserved cysteine through the conserved F or W. The D gene is left open where the match is weak.

d_call: -
v_call: TRBV28
cdr3_aa: CATGEMGSYGYTF

d_call: -
v_call: TRBV28
cdr3_aa: CASSLYGAGGLSYEQYF

d_call: TRBD2
v_call: TRBV4-3
cdr3_aa: CASSQDLWAGGNNEQFF

d_call: -
v_call: TRBV28
cdr3_aa: CASSTGGKYGYTF

d_call: TRBD1
v_call: TRBV2
cdr3_aa: CASRGDRVGLTF

d_call: -
v_call: TRBV3-1/TRBV3-2
cdr3_aa: CASSQDLLGHASFLGETQYF

d_call: -
v_call: TRBV5-1
cdr3_aa: CASTAGNTDTQYF

d_call: -
v_call: TRBV6-5
cdr3_aa: CASSSVAAKLNEQFF

d_call: -
v_call: TRBV5-1
cdr3_aa: CASSPGAGYEQYF

d_call: TRBD1
v_call: TRBV29-1
cdr3_aa: CSVEDPDRGAGEQYF

d_call: -
v_call: TRBV11-2
cdr3_aa: CASRPEPSSYNEQFF

d_call: TRBD1
v_call: TRBV2
cdr3_aa: CASSTGTANTEAFF

d_call: -
v_call: TRBV7-2
cdr3_aa: CASSRGTARQETQYF

d_call: -
v_call: TRBV7-8
cdr3_aa: CASSLLLGDEQFF

d_call: -
v_call: TRBV4-1
cdr3_aa: CASSQGGLRDTEAFF

d_call: -
v_call: TRBV11-2
cdr3_aa: CASSLDRHYEQYF

d_call: -
v_call: TRBV7-6
cdr3_aa: CASSLRVFEKLFF

d_call: TRBD2
v_call: TRBV19
cdr3_aa: CASSTLAGGSYNEQFF

d_call: -
v_call: TRBV27
cdr3_aa: CASSAAGVWYGYTF

d_call: TRBD2
v_call: TRBV19
cdr3_aa: CASSMGTSGGAQGTQYF

d_call: TRBD1
v_call: TRBV28
cdr3_aa: CASITGGSYNEQFF

d_call: -
v_call: TRBV14
cdr3_aa: CASSPRATNEKLFF